This T cell receptor beta chain was profiled in a study of blood T cell repertoires in COVID-19 (dated by TCRdb to about 2020). For the wider study: Collaborator samples came from the United States, Italy and Spain and covered acute and convalescent phases of COVID-19. The sample metadata nearly always contained a de-identified subject ID, COVID-19 status, age in years and sex. The repertoires were released in a freely available public database intended as a resource for research on the immune response to SARS-CoV-2. Samples were obtained from the ongoing ImmuneRACE study (first 160 participants) and from roughly 1,300 subjects provided by 6 global collaborators. The prospective study material was composed of cDNA or gDNA derived from T cells, B-cell-depleted T cells, or PBMCs. Where available, HLA class I and class II types were taken from metadata supplied by the sample provider and were not determined by assay-based typing. Subjects who had been exposed to COVID-19, were actively infected with it, or had recovered from it provided the deeply sampled blood TCRbeta repertoires that made up the dataset.

The V and J ends are trimmed by 0 bases and 11 bases, leaving 19 bases between them. Taken from the germline V gene, the CDR1 and CDR2 loops are SGHTA and FQGNSA. From its cysteine to its phenylalanine, the CDR3 spans 15 amino acids. Just CDR3 DNA is preserved here, 45 bases in frame from base 1. Whole blood was collected in K2EDTA tubes by collaborating institutions according to the institutions' own protocols. For TCRbeta analysis, collaborators shipped samples in one of three forms: frozen whole blood, isolated PBMCs, or DNA extracted from either of those sample types. Summary of the overall study and its limitations: The amount of clinical and demographic metadata varied by source and participant and was provided uncurated.

A word on this clone: Which antigen it targets is not known. No base qualities exist here, and no much larger clone lies one base off it.

TCRbeta CDR3 regions were amplified from genomic DNA using the immunoSEQ Assay, a bias-controlled multiplex PCR. The study's own analysis went as follows. Nucleated cell counts per sample were estimated from amplification of reference gene primers within the assay. To quantify the absolute abundance of each unique TCRbeta CDR3 rearrangement, sequence reads were collapsed and filtered. Productive Simpson clonality was computed per sample as the square root of Simpson's diversity index over productive rearrangements. Entries here come from immuneACCESS through TCRdb and include only in-frame sequences with V and J called. Some clones fail to appear in such tables; in the studies checked, an unresolved V gene covers under half of the shortfall, and the cause of the remainder is unknown. From that table come the V and J calls and clone size; the DNA was used to work out D and trimming. This sample lists some 47,000 clones; 89% were detected once. The leading ten clones occupy nearly 5% of the sample.

The sample was peripheral blood. This receptor was obtained from a man between 60 and 75 years old with active COVID-19. This receptor chain uses TRBV7-2 and TRBJ1-1; TRBD1 is possibly the D segment (5 matching bases). The CDR3 reads as follows: CASSLAGLGGVGAFF. The nucleotide sequence reads TGTGCCAGCAGCTTAGCGGGACTCGGGGGGGTCGGGGCTTTCTTT.